The sequence of this TCR beta chain was determined in a study of blood T cell repertoires in COVID-19 (dated by TCRdb to about 2020). Study-level background: The collaborator samples originated in the United States, Italy and Spain and spanned the acute and convalescent phases of COVID-19. The prospective study material was composed of cDNA or gDNA derived from T cells, B-cell-depleted T cells, or PBMCs. Deeply sampled blood TCRbeta repertoires from subjects exposed to, actively infected with, or recovered from COVID-19 were included in the dataset. A freely available public database, intended as a resource for researchers studying the immune response to SARS-CoV-2, is where the repertoires were released. The samples were drawn from two sources: the first 160 participants of the ongoing ImmuneRACE study, and 950 to 1,500 subjects contributed by 6 global collaborators. A de-identified subject ID, COVID-19 status, age in years and sex were almost always included in the sample metadata. Where HLA class I and class II types were available, the types were taken from metadata supplied by the sample provider, not from assay-based typing. Overall results and qualifications from the work: Clinical and demographic metadata were provided uncurated, with the amount varying by source and participant.

TCRbeta CDR3 regions were amplified from genomic DNA using the immunoSEQ Assay, a bias-controlled multiplex PCR. In the authors' own workflow: The number of nucleated cells in each sample was estimated from the amplification of reference gene primers within the assay. Sequence reads were collapsed and filtered to measure the absolute abundance of every unique TCRbeta CDR3 rearrangement. For each sample, productive Simpson clonality was calculated by taking the square root of Simpson's diversity index across productive rearrangements. TCRdb retrieved this table from immuneACCESS and kept in-frame rearrangements only. Not all clones are present; in checked studies, unresolved V genes account for under half, and no reason is known for the remainder. The V and J calls and clone size are taken from that table; D and trimming were inferred from the DNA. The sample table lists 250,000 to 350,000 clones, 87% of them with a count of one. Over 2% of the sample belongs to the ten largest clones.

A word on this clone: This receptor's antigen is unknown. The sample holds no much larger clone one base away, and base qualities are not on file. In the same sample, other DNA sequences code for this CDR3.

Samples from volunteer blood donors who had recovered from COVID-19 were contributed by a second Seattle source. Each collaborating institution followed its own protocols to collect whole blood in K2EDTA tubes. For TCRbeta analysis, collaborators shipped samples in one of three forms: frozen whole blood, isolated PBMCs, or DNA extracted from either of those sample types. CDR1 and CDR2, looked up from the germline V gene, are SGHTA and FQGTGA. V and J are truncated by 1 base and 8 bases respectively, leaving an intervening sequence of 8 bases. The CDR3 holds 13 amino acids from the cysteine to the phenylalanine. This entry keeps only the CDR3 DNA: 39 bases, framed from base 1.

The TCR was taken from a woman between 45 and 65 years old who had recovered from COVID-19. The receptor chain draws on TRBV7-3 and TRBJ1-4; the D gene remains uncertain. Sequencing was performed on peripheral blood. The CDR3 in this case is CASSLNAGEKLFF. The base sequence is TGTGCCAGCAGCTTAAACGCGGGAGAAAAACTGTTTTTT.